One and the same sample provided the 5 T cell receptor beta chains below, sequenced in a study of blood T cells in healthy people across ages. For the second PCR, which ran for roughly 6 to 12 cycles, a sample-barcoded 5' primer and a J-beta primer mix were used. One entry per CDR3 protein results from TCRdb running MiXCR on the 5' RACE reads. Found here are roughly 1.9 million distinct CDR3 sequences, about two fifths of them singletons; the top ten hold under 30%. Sequenced sample: blood. The receptors stem from a human donor in good health.

The V and J genes are TRBV5-1 and TRBJ2-4; 8 bases fit TRBD1. The end of the DNA fits TRBJ2-7 better, so the J call may be wrong. Germline V lookup: CDR1 SGHRS, CDR2 YFSETQ. The CDR3 has 15 amino acids. The CDR3 coding sequence is TGCGCCAGCAGCTGGCTCGACAGGGGCCGCTACGAGCAGTACTTC. Translating it yields CASSWLDRGRYEQYF.

The CDR3 protein is CSVGSGTNTEAFF. CDR3 sequence (DNA): TGCAGCGTTGGATCTGGGACGAACACTGAAGCTTTCTTT. The chain couples TRBV29-1 to TRBJ1-1; D may be TRBD1 (5 bases). Germline V lookup: CDR1 SQVTM, CDR2 ANQGSEA. The germline V and J ends were trimmed by 4 bases and 1 base, with 10 bases remaining between them. This CDR3 is 13 amino acids long.

The sample holds a few counts of this clonotype. A read error may produce the germline difference seen at one junction end. V is TRBV5-5 and J is TRBJ1-5, with D unresolved. From germline, CDR1 is SGHKS and CDR2 YYEKEE (reference sequence). The CDR3 is 13 residues long. In DNA form, the CDR3 reads TGTACCAGCAGCTTCAACAGTAATCAGCCCCAGCATTTT. Encoded protein: CTSSFNSNQPQHF.

V and J are TRBV7-9 and TRBJ2-5; no definite D call. The CDR3 covers 15 residues. Trimming cost V 1 base and J 4 bases, with 13 bases left between them. Germline V CDR1 and CDR2: SEHNR, FQNEAQ (reference sequence). Written as DNA, the CDR3 is TGTGCCAGCAGCTTAGGTCGGGCTAGACGAGAGACCCAGTACTTC. It yields the protein CASSLGRARRETQYF.

This clonotype was found a few times. J is TRBJ2-1 and V is TRBV6-2 or TRBV6-3, with D possibly being TRBD2 (5 bases). The V and J ends lost 0 bases and 2 bases respectively, with 8 bases between them. CDR3 length: 15 amino acids. CDR1 MNHEY and CDR2 SVGEGT come from the germline V gene. The CDR3 DNA reads as TGTGCCAGCAGTTACTCGAGTAGCGCCTACAATGAGCAGTTCTTC. It translates to CASSYSSSAYNEQFF.